This TCR delta chain was sequenced in a study of human gamma delta and Vdelta1 T cells (dated by TCRdb to the late 2010s). With respect to the entire study: The study examined Delta One T cells, which are Vd1+ gamma-delta T cells, as cytotoxic effectors against acute myeloid leukemia.

Trimming leaves V shorter by 5 bases and J shorter by 2 bases, with the junction holding 30 bases beyond the gene matches. Inclusive of the bounding cysteine and phenylalanine, the CDR3 is 24 residues long. Just the 72-base CDR3 DNA is kept, in frame starting at base 1. The CDR1 and CDR2 encoded by the germline V gene are TSWWSYY and QGS. The library was built by means of PCR. Sequencing took place on an Illumina MiSeq. TCRdb reprocessed the public data with the CATT caller; entries with the same nucleotide sequence were combined afterwards. For this sample there are over 5,500 delta-chain clones; about two fifths appear just once. More than 4.5% of the sample lies in the top ten. Overall study results and their limits: Delta One T cells were reported as polyclonal and as showing broad cytotoxic targeting of acute myeloid leukemia.

On this clone itself: Its antigen is still unknown. Within one base of it there is no much larger clone, and no base qualities were kept.

The TCR was taken from a human donor in good health. Sequenced material: Vdelta1 gamma-delta T cells from blood grown in culture (DOT cells). Per the publication, the cell subset or site label means: Delta One T cells, in vitro expanded/differentiated Vd1+ gamma-delta T cells. Recombination joined TRDV1 with TRDJ1; 12 middle bases align to TRDD3. The CDR3 loop reads CALGSPGGGIPTLLGDTRTDKLIF. The DNA sequence reads TGTGCTCTTGGGTCCCCAGGTGGTGGGATTCCGACCCTGCTGGGGGATACGAGGACCGATAAACTCATCTTT.